The source of this TCR beta chain is a study of PD-L1 blockade in urothelial cancer. About the study: Atezolizumab 1,200 mg was given intravenously every 3 weeks, starting 2014.

The germline gives CDR1 SGHRS, CDR2 YFSETQ. Trimming cost V 4 bases and J 4 bases; bases outside gene matches: 2. The CDR3 runs 13 residues. Generated by immunoSEQ multiplex PCR, the TCRdb table keeps only in-frame clones and is missing some. The table lists some 52,000 clones, approximately 77% of them singletons. This sequence originates from a man aged 70-80 years with urothelial cancer. This rearrangement joins TRBV5-1 to TRBJ2-3, with 8 bases fitting TRBD2. The sequences come from PBMCs, collected around atezolizumab (anti-PD-L1) treatment. The CDR3 nucleotides read TGCGCCAGCAGCCCGGGGGGGGCAGATACGCAGTATTTT. Amino acid sequence: CASSPGGADTQYF.